This T cell receptor beta chain is drawn from a study of T cell responses to AZD1222 COVID-19 vaccine. This CDR3 has 13 amino acids. Trimming took 0 bases from V and 10 from J, leaving 9 bases between them. Only in-frame clones appear in the TCRdb table, and some are missing; sequencing was by immunoSEQ multiplex PCR. Of approximately 110,000 clones detected, roughly 87% appear once; the ten largest clones hold 2% to 3%. Comments on this clone: As yet, its antigen is unknown.

Study-level points and caveats: Repertoires were collected only later (after the peak T cell response had occurred). Baseline serostatus was positive in only six AZD1222 recipients. The donor cohort was predominantly white British with a female majority, and clonal diversity may have been underestimated.

The origin of this receptor is an adult who received the AZD1222 COVID-19 vaccine. Here the sequenced sample was peripheral blood, taken 28 days after the second AZD1222 dose. This chain joins TRBV12-3 or TRBV12-4 and TRBJ1-4, with no clear D. The CDR3 nucleotides read TGTGCCAGCAGTTTAGCCGGGCTGGGAAAACTGTTTTTT. Its protein product is CASSLAGLGKLFF.